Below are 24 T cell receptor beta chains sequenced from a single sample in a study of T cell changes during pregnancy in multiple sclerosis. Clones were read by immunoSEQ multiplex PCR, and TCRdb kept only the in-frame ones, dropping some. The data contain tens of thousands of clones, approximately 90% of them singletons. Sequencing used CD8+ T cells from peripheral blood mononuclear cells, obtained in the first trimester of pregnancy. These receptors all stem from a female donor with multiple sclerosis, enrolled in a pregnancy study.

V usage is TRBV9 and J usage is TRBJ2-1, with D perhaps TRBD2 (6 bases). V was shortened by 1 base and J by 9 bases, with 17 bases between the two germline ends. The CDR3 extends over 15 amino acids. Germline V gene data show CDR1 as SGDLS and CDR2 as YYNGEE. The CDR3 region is CASSVTSGDCGEQFF. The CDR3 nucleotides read TGTGCCAGCAGCGTAACTAGTGGGGACTGCGGTGAGCAGTTCTTC.

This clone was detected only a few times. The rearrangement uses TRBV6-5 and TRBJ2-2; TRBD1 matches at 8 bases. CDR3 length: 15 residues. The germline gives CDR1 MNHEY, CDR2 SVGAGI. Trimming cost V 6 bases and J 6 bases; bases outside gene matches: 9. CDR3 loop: CASSIFGQGAGELFF. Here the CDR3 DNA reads TGTGCCAGCAGCATCTTCGGACAGGGTGCCGGGGAGCTGTTTTTT.

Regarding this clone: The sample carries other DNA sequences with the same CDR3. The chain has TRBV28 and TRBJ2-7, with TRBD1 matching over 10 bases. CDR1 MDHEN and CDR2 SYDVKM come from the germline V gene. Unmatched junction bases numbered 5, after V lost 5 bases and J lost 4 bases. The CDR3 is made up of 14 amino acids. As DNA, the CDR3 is TGTGCCAGCAGTCTCGGACAGGGGGGGTACGAGCAGTACTTC. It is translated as CASSLGQGGYEQYF.

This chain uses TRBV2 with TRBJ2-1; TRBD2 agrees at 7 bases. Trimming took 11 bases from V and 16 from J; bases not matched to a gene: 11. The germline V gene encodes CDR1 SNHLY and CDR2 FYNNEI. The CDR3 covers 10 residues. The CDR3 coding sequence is TGTGCCTGTTTGGGACTACTTCCATTCTTC. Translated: CACLGLLPFF.

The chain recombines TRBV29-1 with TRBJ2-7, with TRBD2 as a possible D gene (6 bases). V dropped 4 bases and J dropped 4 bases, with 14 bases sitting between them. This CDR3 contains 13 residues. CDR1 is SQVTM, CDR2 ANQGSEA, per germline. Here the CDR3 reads CSVAGTRLYEQYF. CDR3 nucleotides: TGCAGCGTTGCTGGGACTCGACTATACGAGCAGTACTTC.

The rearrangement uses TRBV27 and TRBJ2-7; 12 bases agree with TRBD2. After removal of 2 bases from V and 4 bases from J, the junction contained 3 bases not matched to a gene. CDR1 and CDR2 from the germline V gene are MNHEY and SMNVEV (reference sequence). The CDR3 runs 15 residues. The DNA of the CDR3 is TGTGCCAGCAGTTTAGCTCTAGCGGGAGGGTACGAGCAGTACTTC. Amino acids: CASSLALAGGYEQYF.

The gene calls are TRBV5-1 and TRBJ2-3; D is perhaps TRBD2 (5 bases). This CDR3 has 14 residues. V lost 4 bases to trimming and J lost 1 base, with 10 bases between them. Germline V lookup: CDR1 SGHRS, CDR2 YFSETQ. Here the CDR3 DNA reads TGCGCCAGCAGCAACAGCGGCCGCACAGATACGCAGTATTTT. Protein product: CASSNSGRTDTQYF.

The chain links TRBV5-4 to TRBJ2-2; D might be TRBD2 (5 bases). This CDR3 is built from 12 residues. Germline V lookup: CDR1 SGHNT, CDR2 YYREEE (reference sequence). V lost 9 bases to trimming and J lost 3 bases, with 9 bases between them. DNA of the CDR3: TGTGCCACCCCGCGGGACACCGGGGAGCTGTTTTTT. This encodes CATPRDTGELFF.

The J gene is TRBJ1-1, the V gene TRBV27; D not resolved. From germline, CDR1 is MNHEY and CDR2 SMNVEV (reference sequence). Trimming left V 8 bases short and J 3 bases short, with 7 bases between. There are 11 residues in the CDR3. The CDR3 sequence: CASCSYTEAFF. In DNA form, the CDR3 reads TGTGCCAGCTGTAGCTACACTGAAGCTTTCTTT.

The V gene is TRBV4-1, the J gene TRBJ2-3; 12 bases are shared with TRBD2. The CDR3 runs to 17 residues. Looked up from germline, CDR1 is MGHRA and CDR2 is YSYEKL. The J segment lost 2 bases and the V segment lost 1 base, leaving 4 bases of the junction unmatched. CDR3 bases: TGCGCCAGCAGCCAAGCAGGACTAGCGGGGTTCACAGATACGCAGTATTTT. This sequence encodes CASSQAGLAGFTDTQYF.

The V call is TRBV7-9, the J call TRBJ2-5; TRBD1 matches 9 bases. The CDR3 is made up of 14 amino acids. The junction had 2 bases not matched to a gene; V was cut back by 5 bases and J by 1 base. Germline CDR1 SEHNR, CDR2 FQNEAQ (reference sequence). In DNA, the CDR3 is TGTGCCAGCAGCCTACAGGGGGCCCAAGAGACCCAGTACTTC. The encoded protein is CASSLQGAQETQYF.

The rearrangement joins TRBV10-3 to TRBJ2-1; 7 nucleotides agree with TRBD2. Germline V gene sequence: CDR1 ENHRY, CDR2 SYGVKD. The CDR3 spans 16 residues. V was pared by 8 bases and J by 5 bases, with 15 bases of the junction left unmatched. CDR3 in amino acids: CAIGQLATPKNNEQFF. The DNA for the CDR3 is TGTGCCATCGGGCAACTAGCGACCCCGAAGAACAATGAGCAGTTCTTC.

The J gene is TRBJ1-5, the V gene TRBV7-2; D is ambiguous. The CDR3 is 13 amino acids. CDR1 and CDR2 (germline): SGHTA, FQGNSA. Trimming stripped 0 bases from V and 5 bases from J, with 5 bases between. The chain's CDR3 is CASSLAHYQPQHF. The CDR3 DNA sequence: TGTGCCAGCAGCTTAGCTCACTATCAGCCCCAGCATTTT. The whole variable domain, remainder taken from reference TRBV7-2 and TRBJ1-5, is GAGVSQSPSNKVTEKGKDVELRCDPISGHTALYWYRQSLGQGLEFLIYFQGNSAPDKSGLPSDRFSAERTGGSVSTLTIQRTQQEDSAVYLCASSLAHYQPQHFGDGTRLSIL.

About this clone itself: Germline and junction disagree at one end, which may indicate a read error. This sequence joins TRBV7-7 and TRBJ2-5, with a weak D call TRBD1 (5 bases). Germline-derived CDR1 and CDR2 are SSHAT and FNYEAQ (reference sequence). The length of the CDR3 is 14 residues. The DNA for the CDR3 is TGTGCTAGCAGCTTCAGGGCCAGTCAAGAGACCCAGTACTTC. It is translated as CASSFRASQETQYF.

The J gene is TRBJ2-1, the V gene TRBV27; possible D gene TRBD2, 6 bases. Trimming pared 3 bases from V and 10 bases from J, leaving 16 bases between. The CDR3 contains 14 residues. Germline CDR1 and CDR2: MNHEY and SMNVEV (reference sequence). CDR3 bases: TGTGCCAGCAGTTTGGGGATGCTAGCGAGAGAGCAGTTCTTC. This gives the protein CASSLGMLAREQFF.

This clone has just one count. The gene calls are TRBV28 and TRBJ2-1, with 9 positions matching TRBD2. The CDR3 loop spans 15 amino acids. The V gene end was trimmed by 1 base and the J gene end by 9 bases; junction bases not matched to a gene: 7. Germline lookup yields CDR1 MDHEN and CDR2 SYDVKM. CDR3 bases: TGTGCCAGCAGTTTATTGGTGGGCGGGAGGGCTGAGCAGTTCTTC. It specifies CASSLLVGGRAEQFF.

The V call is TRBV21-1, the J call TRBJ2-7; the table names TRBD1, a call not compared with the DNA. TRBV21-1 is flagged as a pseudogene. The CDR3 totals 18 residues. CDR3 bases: TGTGCCAGCAACTACAGGGTACCGAGGGGACAGGGGGTGGACGAGCAGTACTTC. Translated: CASNYRVPRGQGVDEQYF.

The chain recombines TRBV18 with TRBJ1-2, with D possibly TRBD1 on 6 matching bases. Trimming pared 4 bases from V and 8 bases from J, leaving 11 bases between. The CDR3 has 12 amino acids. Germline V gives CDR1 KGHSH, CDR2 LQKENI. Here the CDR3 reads CASSQQGDGYTF. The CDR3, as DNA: TGTGCCAGCTCACAACAGGGTGACGGCTACACCTTC. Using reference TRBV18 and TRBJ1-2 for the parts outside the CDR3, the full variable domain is NAGVMQNPRHLVRRRGQEARLRCSPMKGHSHVYWYRQLPEEGLKFMVYLQKENIIDESGMPKERFSAEFPKEGPSILRIQQVVRGDSAAYFCASSQQGDGYTFGSGTRLTVV.

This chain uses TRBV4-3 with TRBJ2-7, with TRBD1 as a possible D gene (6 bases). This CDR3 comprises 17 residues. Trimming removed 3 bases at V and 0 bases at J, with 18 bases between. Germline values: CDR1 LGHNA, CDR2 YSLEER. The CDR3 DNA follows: TGCGCCAGCAGCCAGGCGTTACAGGGCCTTAGCTCCTACGAGCAGTACTTC. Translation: CASSQALQGLSSYEQYF.

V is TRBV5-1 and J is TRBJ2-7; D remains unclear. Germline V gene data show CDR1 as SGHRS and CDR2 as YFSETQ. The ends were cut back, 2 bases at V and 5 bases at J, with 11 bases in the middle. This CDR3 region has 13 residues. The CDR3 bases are TGCGCCAGCAGCTTTCTTGGCCCGAACGAGCAGTACTTC. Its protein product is CASSFLGPNEQYF.

Here the CDR3 reads CASSLDRNTIYF. The CDR3 DNA reads TGTGCCAGCAGTTTGGACAGAAACACCATATATTTT. The rearrangement uses TRBV6-6 and TRBJ1-3; the D gene is possibly TRBD1 (5 bases). Germline loops: CDR1 MNHNY, CDR2 SVGAGI (reference sequence). Deletions cut 4 bases from V and 5 bases from J, with 6 bases between. The CDR3 has 12 residues.

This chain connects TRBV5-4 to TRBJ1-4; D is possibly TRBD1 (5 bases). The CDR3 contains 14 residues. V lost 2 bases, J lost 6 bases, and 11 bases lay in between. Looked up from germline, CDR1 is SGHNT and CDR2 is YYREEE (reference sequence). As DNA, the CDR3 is TGTGCCAGCAGCTTAGGAGGAGGGGATGAAAAACTGTTTTTT. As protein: CASSLGGGDEKLFF.

The CDR3 loop is CASSFDRSSYEQYF. The CDR3 bases are TGTGCCAGCAGTTTCGACAGGAGCTCCTACGAGCAGTACTTC. The chain carries TRBV6-6 and TRBJ2-7; D is possibly TRBD1 (6 bases). CDR1 is MNHNY and CDR2 is SVGAGI in the germline V gene (reference sequence). CDR3 length: 14 residues. Trimming took off 4 bases at V and 0 bases at J, with 10 bases between the two ends.

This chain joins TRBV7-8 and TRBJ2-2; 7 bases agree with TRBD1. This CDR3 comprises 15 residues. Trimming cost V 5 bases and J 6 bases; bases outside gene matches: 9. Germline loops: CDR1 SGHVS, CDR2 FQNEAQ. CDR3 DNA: TGTGCCAGCAGCGCTCGTATAGGGGGCCCCGGGGAGCTGTTTTTT. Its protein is CASSARIGGPGELFF.